Listed below are T cell receptor beta chains from one sample, sequenced in a study of Graves' ophthalmopathy and Graves' hyperthyroidism. TCRdb independently ran MiXCR on the multiplex PCR reads; one entry per CDR3 protein. Altogether about 240,000 distinct CDR3 sequences are present, around 45% being singletons, with the ten largest covering approximately 44%. The sequenced sample consisted of peripheral blood. These receptors were collected from an adult man with Graves' ophthalmopathy. Each CDR3 is given with its conserved first and last residue. The D gene is left open where the match is weak. A clone size is listed for some rows: how often the clone was seen (once, few, many), or a class if it is expanded.

V: TRBV15; D: TRBD1; size: many; J: TRBJ1-5; DNA: TGTGCCACCAGCAGAGGGACAGGGGATCAGCCCCAGCATTTT; CDR3: CATSRGTGDQPQHF
V: TRBV15; D: TRBD1; size: medium-sized; J: TRBJ1-5; DNA: TGTGCCACCAGCACCACCGGGACAGGGTTTAATCAGCCCCAGCATTTT; CDR3: CATSTTGTGFNQPQHF
V: TRBV20-1; D: .; size: few; J: TRBJ1-2; DNA: TGCAGTGCTACTGGATTTCAAACGAACTATGGCTACACCTTC; CDR3: CSATGFQTNYGYTF
V: TRBV20-1; D: TRBD2; size: .; J: TRBJ2-5; DNA: TGCAGTGCCTCACCGGATAGCGGGGGGTTTCAAGAGACCCAGTACTTC; CDR3: CSASPDSGGFQETQYF
V: TRBV20-1; D: TRBD2; size: .; J: TRBJ2-7; DNA: TGCAGTGCTAGTGGGACTAGTACCTACGAGCAGTACTTC; CDR3: CSASGTSTYEQYF
V: TRBV29-1; D: .; size: .; J: TRBJ1-2; DNA: TGCAGCGTTGACGTCTCAGGTATCCCCTATAGCTACACCTTC; CDR3: CSVDVSGIPYSYTF
V: TRBV29-1; D: .; size: .; J: TRBJ2-5; DNA: TGCAGCACCGGGCGGACGGATTGGGAGACCCAGTACTTC; CDR3: CSTGRTDWETQYF
V: TRBV20-1; D: .; size: .; J: TRBJ1-3; DNA: TGCAGTGCTAGAGAGGGCGCAGGGTCTGGAAACACCATATATTTT; CDR3: CSAREGAGSGNTIYF
V: TRBV25-1; D: .; size: .; J: TRBJ1-3; DNA: TGTGCCAGCATCGGGACCGGGAGGGACACCATATATTTT; CDR3: CASIGTGRDTIYF
V: TRBV2; D: .; size: .; J: TRBJ2-5; DNA: TGTGCCAGCAGTGACAGTTCCGGGGAGACCCAGTACTTC; CDR3: CASSDSSGETQYF
V: TRBV28; D: .; size: .; J: TRBJ1-1; DNA: TGTGCCAGCACTTCCGGGACCATGAACACTGAAGCTTTCTTT; CDR3: CASTSGTMNTEAFF
V: TRBV7-9; D: .; size: .; J: TRBJ1-4; DNA: TGTGCCAGCAGCCTAACGGAAGACGAAAAACTGTTTTTT; CDR3: CASSLTEDEKLFF
V: TRBV2; D: TRBD1; size: .; J: TRBJ1-2; DNA: TGTGCCAGCAGTCCCACCCGGACAGGGCGAAACTATGGCTACACCTTC; CDR3: CASSPTRTGRNYGYTF
V: TRBV24-1; D: TRBD2; size: .; J: TRBJ2-5; DNA: TGTGCCACCAGTCTCGGCAAGATGACTGGGGGGGTGGAGACCCAGTACTTC; CDR3: CATSLGKMTGGVETQYF
V: TRBV7-2; D: .; size: .; J: TRBJ2-5; DNA: TGTGCCAGCAGCTCGGGCTCTGGCGGTTGGGAGACCCAGTACTTC; CDR3: CASSSGSGGWETQYF
V: TRBV5-5; D: .; size: .; J: TRBJ2-7; DNA: TGTGCCAGCAGCCAGGGGTTCTACGAGCAGTACTTC; CDR3: CASSQGFYEQYF
V: TRBV7-2; D: .; size: once; J: TRBJ2-7; DNA: TGTGCCAGCAAAGATAGGGGTGGCGAGCAGTACTTC; CDR3: CASKDRGGEQYF
V: TRBV12-3/TRBV12-4; D: TRBD1; size: few; J: TRBJ1-3; DNA: TGTGCCAGCAGTTCAGGGGGCTCAGGAAACACCATATATTTT; CDR3: CASSSGGSGNTIYF
V: TRBV10-3; D: TRBD2; size: .; J: TRBJ2-2; DNA: TGTGCCAGCAGTAGACTAGCGGAGAACACCGGGGAGCTGTTTTTT; CDR3: CASSRLAENTGELFF
V: TRBV6-5; D: .; size: .; J: TRBJ1-1; DNA: TGTGCCAGCAGTTACTCGCGGTACAGGGCCACTGAAGCTTTCTTT; CDR3: CASSYSRYRATEAFF
V: TRBV7-8; D: .; size: few; J: TRBJ2-5; DNA: TGCGCCAGCAGCCCGGGTGGAGGAGGGGAACAAGAGACCCAGTACTTC; CDR3: CASSPGGGGEQETQYF
V: TRBV2; D: TRBD2; size: .; J: TRBJ2-5; DNA: TGTGCCAGCATGAGCCCGCTAGCGGGAGGAGAGACCCAGTACTTC; CDR3: CASMSPLAGGETQYF
V: TRBV5-1; D: TRBD1; size: .; J: TRBJ1-1; DNA: TGCGCCAGCAGCCCGACAGGGCCTACTGAAGCTTTCTTT; CDR3: CASSPTGPTEAFF
V: TRBV19; D: .; size: .; J: TRBJ2-7; DNA: TGTGCCCCCTCCACCACTTCCAGCTCCTACGAGCAGTACTTC; CDR3: CAPSTTSSSYEQYF
V: TRBV7-8; D: TRBD2; size: .; J: TRBJ2-3; DNA: TGTGCCAGCAGCTTTAGACTAGCGGGGGTTTCGGATACGCAGTATTTT; CDR3: CASSFRLAGVSDTQYF
V: TRBV7-9; D: .; size: few; J: TRBJ2-7; DNA: TGTGCCAGCAGCTTCGAGGACAGTTCCTACGAGCAGTACTTC; CDR3: CASSFEDSSYEQYF
V: TRBV28; D: .; size: .; J: TRBJ2-7; DNA: TGTGCCAGCAGTTTCGGGGCCTACGAGCAGTACTTC; CDR3: CASSFGAYEQYF
V: TRBV7-6; D: TRBD2; size: few; J: TRBJ2-7; DNA: TGTGCCAGCAGCTTAGGAGCGGGAGGGCCTGGCGAGCAGTACTTC; CDR3: CASSLGAGGPGEQYF
V: TRBV2; D: .; size: few; J: TRBJ1-2; DNA: TGTGCCAGCATGGCAGGCTACTATGGCTACACCTTC; CDR3: CASMAGYYGYTF
V: TRBV5-1; D: TRBD1; size: .; J: TRBJ1-2; DNA: TGCGCCAGCAGCTTGGGGACAGGGAACTATGGCTACACCTTC; CDR3: CASSLGTGNYGYTF
V: TRBV5-6; D: .; size: few; J: TRBJ1-3; DNA: TGTGCCAGCAGCCTGTCTAGTAACACCATATATTTT; CDR3: CASSLSSNTIYF
V: TRBV12-3/TRBV12-4; D: TRBD1; size: .; J: TRBJ2-5; DNA: TGTGCTAGTGGACGGGGGCAGGGGGCTGGGACCCAGTACTTC; CDR3: CASGRGQGAGTQYF
V: TRBV7-9; D: .; size: .; J: TRBJ2-7; DNA: TGTGCCAGCAGCTTGGGCGCTTTTTCCTACGAGCAGTACTTC; CDR3: CASSLGAFSYEQYF
V: TRBV7-2; D: .; size: .; J: TRBJ1-2; DNA: TGTGCCAGCAGCCAGGCCCCCTGGGGCTCAGGGGGCTACACCTTC; CDR3: CASSQAPWGSGGYTF
V: TRBV10-2; D: TRBD1; size: once; J: TRBJ2-5; DNA: TGTGCCAGCAGGAGGACAGGGGTCAGTGGGACCCAGTACTTC; CDR3: CASRRTGVSGTQYF
V: TRBV24-1; D: .; size: few; J: TRBJ2-7; DNA: TGTGCCACCAGTATCGGGGGGCGTGAGCAGTACTTC; CDR3: CATSIGGREQYF